This record covers a single TCR beta chain. Its specificity is not known. Other DNA sequences in the same sample also yield this CDR3. Authors' data handling: Between-group CDR3 differences, defined by clinicopathological status, yielded a distant-metastasis classifier for papillary thyroid cancer. Using MiXCR, TCRdb reanalyzed the PCR reads. Clone size and V and J calls follow TCRdb, not the original study. This table holds about 14,000 clones, about 33% found once. Germline trimming cut 2 bases from V and 4 bases from J; bases unmatched to any gene: 0. From germline, CDR1 is MRHNA and CDR2 SNTAGT. The CDR3 extends over 16 amino acids. This sample was taken from a study of metastatic and nonmetastatic thyroid tumors. Overall study: The comparison covered peripheral blood and tumor or nodule tissue in malignant and benign thyroid patients.

Among the patients, none had received any treatment before thyroid surgery. Study results and caveats: Compared with benign nodules, malignant thyroid tumors were reported to have significantly higher TCR beta diversity in both blood and tumor.

What was sequenced was tumor tissue. V is TRBV6-4 and J is TRBJ2-3; 16 nucleotides align to TRBD2. The origin of this receptor is a female donor with papillary thyroid cancer or a benign thyroid nodule (not recorded which). Some clones in this sample may be carry-over from other donors' samples. CDR3 region: CASSDGTSGGADTQYF. The CDR3 DNA is TGTGCCAGCAGTGACGGGACTAGCGGGGGGGCAGATACGCAGTATTTT.